This T cell receptor (beta chain) was sequenced for a study of blood T cell repertoires in COVID-19. Germline V gene sequence: CDR1 MDHEN, CDR2 SYDVKM. V dropped 3 bases and J dropped 6; count of bases not matched to a gene: 1. This CDR3 contains 12 residues. Methods used by the authors: Amplification of reference gene primers provided the estimated nucleated cell counts. Sequenced by immunoSEQ multiplex PCR; TCRdb stores in-frame clones only, minus some. The V and J calls and clone size are taken from that table; D and trimming were inferred from the DNA. The sample lists about 400,000 clones, more than 85% occurring once.

The TCR sequence derives from a human donor in a cohort sampled during active COVID-19. The chain uses TRBV28 and TRBJ2-7; 8 bases fit TRBD1. The sample consisted of peripheral blood. The DNA for the CDR3 is TGTGCCAGCAGTTTTACAGGGGGCGAGCAGTACTTC. This translates into CASSFTGGEQYF. Full variable domain (rest looked up from reference TRBV28 and TRBJ2-7): DVKVTQSSRYLVKRTGEKVFLECVQDMDHENMFWYRQDPGLGLRLIYFSYDVKMKEKGDIPEGYSVSREKKERFSLILESASTNQTSMYLCASSFTGGEQYFGPGTRLTVT.